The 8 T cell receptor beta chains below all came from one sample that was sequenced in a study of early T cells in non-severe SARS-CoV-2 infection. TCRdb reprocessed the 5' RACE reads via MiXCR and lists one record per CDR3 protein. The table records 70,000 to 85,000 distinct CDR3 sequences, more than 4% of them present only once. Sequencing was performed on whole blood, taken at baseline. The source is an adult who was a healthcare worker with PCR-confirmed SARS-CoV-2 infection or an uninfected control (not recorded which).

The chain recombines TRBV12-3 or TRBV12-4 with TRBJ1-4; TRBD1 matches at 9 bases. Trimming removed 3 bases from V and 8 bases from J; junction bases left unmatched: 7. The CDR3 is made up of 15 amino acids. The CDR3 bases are TGTGCCAGCAGTTTGGTAACAGGGGGCCTGGAAAAACTGTTTTTT. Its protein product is CASSLVTGGLEKLFF.

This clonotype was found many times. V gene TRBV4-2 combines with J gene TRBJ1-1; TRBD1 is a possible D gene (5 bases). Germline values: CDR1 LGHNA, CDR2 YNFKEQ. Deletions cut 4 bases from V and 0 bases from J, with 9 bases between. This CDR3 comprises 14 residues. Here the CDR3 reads CASSLSGLNTEAFF. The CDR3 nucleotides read TGTGCCAGCAGCCTGTCGGGGCTGAACACTGAAGCTTTCTTT.

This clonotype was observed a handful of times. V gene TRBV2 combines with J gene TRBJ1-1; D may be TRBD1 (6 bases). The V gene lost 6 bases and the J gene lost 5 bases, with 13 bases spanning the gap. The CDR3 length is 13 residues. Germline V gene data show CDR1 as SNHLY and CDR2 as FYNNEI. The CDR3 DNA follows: TGTGCCAGCAGCCCTCAGGGGTTGACTGAAGCTTTCTTT. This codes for CASSPQGLTEAFF.

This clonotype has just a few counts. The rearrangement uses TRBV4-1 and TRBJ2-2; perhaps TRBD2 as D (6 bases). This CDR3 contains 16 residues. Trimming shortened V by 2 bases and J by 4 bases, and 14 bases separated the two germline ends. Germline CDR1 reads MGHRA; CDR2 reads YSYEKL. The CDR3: CASSQYGGGVTGELFF. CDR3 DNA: TGCGCCAGCAGCCAATACGGGGGTGGTGTCACCGGGGAGCTGTTTTTT.

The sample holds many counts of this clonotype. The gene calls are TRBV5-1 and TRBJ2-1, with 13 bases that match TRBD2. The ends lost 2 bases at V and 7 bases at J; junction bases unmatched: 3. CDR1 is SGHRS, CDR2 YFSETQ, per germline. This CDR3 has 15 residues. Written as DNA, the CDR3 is TGCGCCAGCAGCTTTACTAGCGGGAGGGGAAATGAGCAGTTCTTC. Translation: CASSFTSGRGNEQFF.

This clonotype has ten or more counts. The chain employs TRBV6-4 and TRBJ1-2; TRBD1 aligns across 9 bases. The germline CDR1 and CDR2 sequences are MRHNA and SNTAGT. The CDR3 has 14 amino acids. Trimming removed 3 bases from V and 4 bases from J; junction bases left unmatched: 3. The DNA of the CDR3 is TGTGCCAGCAGTGAACAGGGGGCGATCTATGGCTACACCTTC. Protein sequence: CASSEQGAIYGYTF.

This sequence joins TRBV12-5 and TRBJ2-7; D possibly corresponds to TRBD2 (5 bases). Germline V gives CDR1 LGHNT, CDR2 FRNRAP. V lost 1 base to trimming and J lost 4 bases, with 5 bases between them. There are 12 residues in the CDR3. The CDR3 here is CASGLGRYEQYF. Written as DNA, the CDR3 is TGTGCTAGTGGTTTGGGGAGGTACGAGCAGTACTTC.

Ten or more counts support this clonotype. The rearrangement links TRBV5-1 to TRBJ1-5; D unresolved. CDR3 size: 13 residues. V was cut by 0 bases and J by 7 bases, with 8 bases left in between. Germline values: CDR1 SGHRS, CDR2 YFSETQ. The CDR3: CASSLEGGQPQHF. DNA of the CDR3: TGCGCCAGCAGCTTGGAGGGTGGCCAGCCCCAGCATTTT.